Presented here are 17 T cell receptor beta chains from one specimen sequenced in a study of T cell responses to AZD1222 COVID-19 vaccine. Produced via immunoSEQ multiplex PCR; TCRdb's table is partial and in-frame only. In the table there are about 100,000 clones, more than 75% of which are singletons. The sample was peripheral blood, taken on day 0 of AZD1222 vaccination. The receptor source for this set is an adult in good health.

DNA for the CDR3: TGTGCCAGCAGCCGGACAGGGGGTGAGGAAAACTATGGCTACACCTTC. Protein product: CASSRTGGEENYGYTF. The rearrangement links TRBV14 to TRBJ1-2, with 10 bases fitting TRBD1. Germline V gene data show CDR1 as SGHDN and CDR2 as FVKESK. The V segment lost 4 bases and the J segment 2 bases; nucleotides outside the gene matches: 7. The CDR3 has 16 residues.

The genes are TRBV5-1 and TRBJ1-1, with no clear D. V was trimmed by 3 bases and J by 6 bases, leaving 12 bases between them. CDR3 length equals 13 residues. In germline, CDR1 is SGHRS, CDR2 YFSETQ. The CDR3 DNA is TGCGCCAGCAGCTCCACAACTGGGGCTGAAGCTTTCTTT. Amino acids: CASSSTTGAEAFF.

The chain carries TRBV5-4 and TRBJ2-1, with D unclear. Deletions cut 0 bases from V and 8 bases from J, with 12 bases between. The germline CDR1 and CDR2 sequences are SGHNT and YYREEE (reference sequence). The CDR3 is 14 residues long. CDR3 amino acids: CASSLGSPRDEQFF. The CDR3 nucleotides are TGTGCCAGCAGCTTGGGGTCCCCACGGGATGAGCAGTTCTTC.

The rearrangement uses TRBV11-1 and TRBJ2-7; 8 bases match TRBD2. This CDR3 region has 15 residues. Germline V gene lookup returns CDR1 SGHAT and CDR2 FQDESV (reference sequence). With V trimmed by 5 bases and J by 4 bases, 10 bases remained unmatched. CDR3 in DNA: TGTGCCAGCAGCCCCTTCGGGGGGGGAAAATACGAGCAGTACTTC. Encoded protein: CASSPFGGGKYEQYF.

The V call is TRBV9, the J call TRBJ2-3, with 8 bases lining up with TRBD1. Trimming removed 0 bases from V and 0 bases from J; junction bases left unmatched: 6. There are 17 residues in the CDR3. Germline CDR1 and CDR2: SGDLS and YYNGEE. CDR3 amino acids: CASSVDGQGYSTDTQYF. In DNA form, the CDR3 reads TGTGCCAGCAGCGTAGACGGACAGGGTTATAGCACAGATACGCAGTATTTT.

DNA for the CDR3: TGTGCCAGCAGCGTAGGTGCTAGCGGGGGGGCGCGAGAGACCCAGTACTTC. Protein: CASSVGASGGARETQYF. V gene TRBV9 combines with J gene TRBJ2-5, with 12 bases that match TRBD2. The CDR3 loop spans 17 amino acids. Germline-derived CDR1 and CDR2 are SGDLS and YYNGEE. After removal of 0 bases from V and 4 bases from J, the junction contained 7 bases not matched to a gene.

CDR3 amino acids: CASRGVSRGANVLTF. CDR3 in DNA: TGTGCCAGCAGGGGGGTTTCTCGAGGGGCCAACGTCCTGACTTTC. V usage is TRBV6-5 and J usage is TRBJ2-6; possibly TRBD1 or TRBD2 for D (5 bases each). The V gene lost 6 bases and the J gene lost 4 bases, with 13 bases spanning the gap. The CDR3 is 15 residues long. Per the germline V gene, CDR1 is MNHEY and CDR2 is SVGAGI.

This sequence joins TRBV3-1 (or the pseudogene TRBV3-2) and TRBJ2-1, with 8 bases aligning to TRBD2. The CDR3 contains 17 residues. Trimming removed 4 bases from V and 2 bases from J; junction bases left unmatched: 10. Germline assignment: CDR1 LGHDT and CDR2 YNNKEL (reference sequence). CDR3 nucleotide sequence: TGTGCCAGCAGCCCCCGAGGAGCGGGGGTGACCTACAATGAGCAGTTCTTC. Its protein is CASSPRGAGVTYNEQFF.

The V and J genes are TRBV11-2 and TRBJ2-7, with D tentatively TRBD1 or TRBD2 (5 bases each). V shed 5 bases and J shed 9 bases, with 14 bases lying between them. Looked up from germline, CDR1 is SGHAT and CDR2 is FQNNGV. CDR3 length: 12 amino acids. CDR3 sequence reads: CASSAYGARQYF. In DNA form, the CDR3 reads TGTGCCAGCAGCGCCTACGGGGCTAGGCAGTACTTC.

This chain's CDR3 is CASSQESSGQPYNEQFF. The CDR3 region has the DNA TGTGCCAGCAGCCAAGAAAGTTCCGGACAGCCCTACAATGAGCAGTTCTTC. V and J are TRBV3-1 (or the pseudogene TRBV3-2) and TRBJ2-1; weak D call: TRBD1 (6 bases). Germline-derived CDR1 and CDR2 are LGHDT and YNNKEL (reference sequence). The CDR3 covers 17 residues. Trimming pared 0 bases from V and 2 bases from J, leaving 14 bases between.

This sequence joins TRBV3-1 (or the pseudogene TRBV3-2) and TRBJ2-7; 8 bases are shared with TRBD1. This CDR3 contains 16 residues. Germline V gives CDR1 LGHDT, CDR2 YNNKEL (reference sequence). With V trimmed by 1 base and J by 2 bases, 7 bases remained unmatched. Written as DNA, the CDR3 is TGTGCCAGCAGCCAAGGAGGACAGGGTGGAACCTACGAGCAGTACTTC. Translated, it gives CASSQGGQGGTYEQYF.

The rearrangement joins TRBV27 to TRBJ2-5; D is possibly TRBD2 (5 bases). Deletions cut 5 bases from V and 2 bases from J, with 9 bases between. Looked up from germline, CDR1 is MNHEY and CDR2 is SMNVEV (reference sequence). There are 13 residues in the CDR3. In DNA, the CDR3 is TGTGCCAGCAGTCCACTAGATCAAGAGACCCAGTACTTC. Amino acids: CASSPLDQETQYF.

The chain recombines TRBV5-1 with TRBJ2-2; no reliable D call. The CDR3 extends over 15 amino acids. The V end lost 0 bases, the J end lost 3 bases, and 9 bases lay between the germline ends. CDR1 is SGHRS, CDR2 YFSETQ, per germline. CDR3 in DNA: TGCGCCAGCAGCTTGGAGGGCGGAGACACCGGGGAGCTGTTTTTT. Translation gives CASSLEGGDTGELFF.

The CDR3 protein is CASSTSGTTEAFF. CDR3 coding DNA: TGTGCCAGCAGTACTTCAGGGACCACTGAAGCTTTCTTT. The rearrangement links TRBV6-5 to TRBJ1-1; a possible D gene is TRBD1 (5 bases). Per the germline V gene, CDR1 is MNHEY and CDR2 is SVGAGI. V gave up 5 bases and J gave up 4 bases, with 11 bases separating them. The CDR3 runs to 13 residues.

The rearrangement joins TRBV5-4 to TRBJ2-2; D is unclear. Trimming cost V 4 bases and J 6 bases, with 10 bases left between them. Germline CDR1 and CDR2: SGHNT and YYREEE (reference sequence). The CDR3 is 13 amino acids. CDR3 sequence: CASSAMVAGELFF. CDR3 sequence (DNA): TGTGCCAGCAGCGCAATGGTGGCCGGGGAGCTGTTTTTT.

In this sample, this clone turned up once. The chain links TRBV5-6 to TRBJ2-7; TRBD1 aligns across 9 bases. The CDR3 is 15 residues long. Trimming took 4 bases from V and 11 from J; bases not matched to a gene: 16. Per the germline V gene, CDR1 is SGHDT and CDR2 is YYEEEE. CDR3 DNA: TGTGCCAGCAGCCCGACAGGGGGGGCTTCGAGGTGGGAGTACTTC. It translates to CASSPTGGASRWEYF. Full variable domain (outside the CDR3, taken from reference TRBV5-6 and TRBJ2-7): DAGVTQSPTHLIKTRGQQVTLRCSPKSGHDTVSWYQQALGQGPQFIFQYYEEEERQRGNFPDRFSGHQFPNYSSELNVNALLLGDSALYLCASSPTGGASRWEYFGPGTRLTVT.

This clone is categorized as medium-sized. The chain recombines TRBV16 with TRBJ2-1, with 9 bases aligning to TRBD2. This CDR3 has 16 residues. With V trimmed by 1 base and J by 2 bases, 3 bases remained unmatched. Germline CDR1 is KGHSY and CDR2 is FQNENV. The DNA of the CDR3 is TGTGCCAGCAGCCAATGGGGACTAGCACCCTACAATGAGCAGTTCTTC. Protein sequence: CASSQWGLAPYNEQFF.